The 13 T cell receptor beta chains given below trace back to one sample, sequenced in a study of T-cell reconstitution after alpha-beta-depleted transplantation in children. It was with unique molecular identifiers that the TCRbeta library was prepared. Via MiXCR, TCRdb re-called the PCR reads, giving one row per CDR3 protein. The table includes fewer than 550,000 distinct CDR3 sequences, under 12% detected once. The source material was PBMCs, sampled before TCRalphabeta/CD19-depleted stem cell transplant. Receptors originate from a child aged 2 to 15 with inherited bone marrow failure, due to receive a stem cell transplant.

This clonotype was seen only a few times. The chain is built from TRBV12-3 or TRBV12-4 and TRBJ2-5; 8 bases line up with TRBD1. V was clipped by 1 base and J by 5 bases; unmatched bases: 3. This CDR3 region has 14 residues. In DNA form, the CDR3 reads TGTGCCAGCAGTTTAGAGGACAGGGTGGAGACCCAGTACTTC. Translated: CASSLEDRVETQYF.

This clonotype has ten or more counts. The chain carries TRBV5-6 and TRBJ1-2; no firm D call. CDR1 is SGHDT, CDR2 YYEEEE, per germline. This CDR3 contains 14 residues. V gave up 0 bases and J gave up 3 bases, with 9 bases separating them. CDR3 sequence: CASSLDLGDYGYTF. The DNA for the CDR3 is TGTGCCAGCAGCTTGGACCTTGGCGACTATGGCTACACCTTC. Based on the CDR3 plus reference TRBV5-6 and TRBJ1-2, the full variable domain is DAGVTQSPTHLIKTRGQQVTLRCSPKSGHDTVSWYQQALGQGPQFIFQYYEEEERQRGNFPDRFSGHQFPNYSSELNVNALLLGDSALYLCASSLDLGDYGYTFGSGTRLTVV.

This clonotype was seen only a few times. V usage is TRBV6-5 and J usage is TRBJ1-1; a weak D match, TRBD1 (5 bases). V was pared by 0 bases and J by 3 bases, with 11 bases between. Germline V CDR1 and CDR2: MNHEY, SVGAGI. The CDR3 is 15 residues long. The CDR3 DNA follows: TGTGCCAGCAGTTACTCGCGGGGGAGGTACACTGAAGCTTTCTTT. It translates to CASSYSRGRYTEAFF.

This clonotype was seen ten or more times. The chain is built from TRBV4-3 and TRBJ2-1; D not certain. Germline assignment: CDR1 LGHNA and CDR2 YSLEER. V lost 0 bases, J lost 2 bases, and 11 bases lay in between. CDR3 length equals 16 residues. DNA for the CDR3: TGCGCCAGCAGCCAAGATTTGGCTGAGCCCTACAATGAGCAGTTCTTC. Translating it yields CASSQDLAEPYNEQFF.

This clonotype was counted at least ten times. The rearrangement joins TRBV11-2 to TRBJ2-4; 10 nucleotides line up with TRBD2. CDR1 is SGHAT, CDR2 FQNNGV, per germline. V lost 5 bases, J lost 3 bases, and 16 bases stayed unmatched. The length of the CDR3 is 19 residues. The CDR3 DNA is TGTGCCAGCAGCCCCCAACTGCTCCTAGCGGGAGCGCGCAAAAACATTCAGTACTTC. Translating gives CASSPQLLLAGARKNIQYF. Combining the CDR3 with reference TRBV11-2 and TRBJ2-4 gives the whole variable domain EAGVAQSPRYKIIEKRQSVAFWCNPISGHATLYWYQQILGQGPKLLIQFQNNGVVDDSQLPKDRFSAERLKGVDSTLKIQPAKLEDSAVYLCASSPQLLLAGARKNIQYFGAGTRLSVL.

This clonotype has a count of ten or more. This chain uses TRBV6-1 with TRBJ1-2; D gene unclear. V dropped 1 base and J dropped 0 bases, with 12 bases sitting between them. The CDR3 contains 16 residues. Per the germline V gene, CDR1 is MNHNS and CDR2 is SASEGT. CDR3: CASSEGVTPANYGYTF. The CDR3 DNA is TGTGCCAGCAGTGAAGGGGTGACACCTGCTAACTATGGCTACACCTTC.

This clonotype was observed many times. The gene calls are TRBV20-1 and TRBJ2-3; weak D call: TRBD2 (5 bases). Deletions cut 5 bases from V and 3 bases from J, with 18 bases between. This CDR3 has 15 amino acids. From germline, CDR1 is DFQATT and CDR2 SNEGSKA (reference sequence). CDR3 amino acids: CSADHAGPRTDTQYF. The CDR3 DNA sequence: TGCAGTGCTGATCATGCGGGCCCAAGAACAGATACGCAGTATTTT.

The chain has TRBV30 and TRBJ2-6, with D maybe TRBD1 (5 bases). The CDR3 loop spans 17 amino acids. Germline V gene data show CDR1 as GTSNPN and CDR2 as SVGIG (reference sequence). V lost 2 bases to trimming and J lost 0 bases, with 14 bases between them. The CDR3 nucleotides are TGTGCCTGGAGTCTGGACACGGCCCTCTCTGGGGCCAACGTCCTGACTTTC. This sequence encodes CAWSLDTALSGANVLTF.

This chain uses TRBV28 with TRBJ2-3, with unresolved D. Trimming took off 3 bases at V and 4 bases at J, with 8 bases between the two ends. The CDR3 is 13 residues long. The germline V gene has CDR1 MDHEN and CDR2 SYDVKM. Here the CDR3 DNA reads TGTGCCAGCAGTTTTTATTTTGCAGATACGCAGTATTTT. Translated, it gives CASSFYFADTQYF.

There are many counts of this clonotype. CDR3 residues: CASSTTGEDTQYF. In DNA form, the CDR3 reads TGTGCCAGCAGCACGACCGGAGAAGATACGCAGTATTTT. The rearrangement uses TRBV27 and TRBJ2-3; no firm D call. Germline lookup yields CDR1 MNHEY and CDR2 SMNVEV (reference sequence). V dropped 6 bases and J dropped 5 bases, with 12 bases sitting between them. The CDR3 has 13 amino acids.

V is TRBV5-4 and J is TRBJ2-1; D remains ambiguous. Trimming took 5 bases from V and 0 from J, leaving 15 bases between them. Germline assignment: CDR1 SGHNT and CDR2 YYREEE (reference sequence). The CDR3 totals 16 residues. Written as DNA, the CDR3 is TGTGCCAGCAGTTTCCTAGGGCATAGCTCCTACAATGAGCAGTTCTTC. Translated, it gives CASSFLGHSSYNEQFF.

This clonotype showed up many times. The chain recombines TRBV25-1 with TRBJ2-1; weak D call: TRBD1 (6 bases). CDR1 MGHDK and CDR2 SYGVNS come from the germline V gene. Deletions cut 2 bases from V and 7 bases from J, with 12 bases between. The CDR3 totals 14 residues. This chain's CDR3 is CASSEDWTVNEQFF. CDR3 DNA sequence: TGTGCCAGCAGTGAAGATTGGACAGTTAATGAGCAGTTCTTC. Complete variable domain (other parts from reference TRBV25-1 and TRBJ2-1): EADIYQTPRYLVIGTGKKITLECSQTMGHDKMYWYQQDPGMELHLIHYSYGVNSTEKGDLSSESTVSRIRTEHFPLTLESARPSHTSQYLCASSEDWTVNEQFFGPGTRLTVL.

Ten or more counts support this clonotype. This chain joins TRBV24-1 and TRBJ2-2; 8 bases line up with TRBD2. In germline, CDR1 is KGHDR, CDR2 SFDVKD. The junction had 11 bases not matched to a gene; V was cut back by 0 bases and J by 3 bases. This CDR3 comprises 19 residues. The CDR3 DNA reads as TGTGCCACCAGTGATTTGCGCCCGGAGGCGGGAGGCTACACCGGGGAGCTGTTTTTT. Its translation is CATSDLRPEAGGYTGELFF.